These 27 T cell receptor beta chains originate from one sample sequenced in a study of human T cells and chemical hapten exposure. It was from unfractionated whole blood that total RNA was extracted. TCRdb processed the 5' RACE reads anew with MiXCR; each CDR3 protein has one entry. The sample carries tens of thousands of distinct CDR3 sequences, 6% to 8.5% recorded once. The origin of the receptors is a male donor in good health.

Ten or more counts support this clonotype. V is TRBV2 and J is TRBJ2-3; 9 bases fit TRBD1. After removal of 6 bases from V and 5 bases from J, the junction contained 6 bases not matched to a gene. There are 14 residues in the CDR3. Germline V gene data show CDR1 as SNHLY and CDR2 as FYNNEI. CDR3 sequence (DNA): TGTGCCAGCAGCTCCGGGACAGGGTTAGATACGCAGTATTTT. It codes for CASSSGTGLDTQYF.

J is TRBJ2-2 and V is TRBV7-9; D not certain. The germline V gene has CDR1 SEHNR and CDR2 FQNEAQ (reference sequence). The CDR3 is 12 residues long. Trimming took off 1 base at V and 10 bases at J, with 7 bases between the two ends. The DNA for the CDR3 is TGTGCCAGCAGCTTAGTTTCCCCGGAGCTGTTTTTT. Its protein is CASSLVSPELFF.

This clonotype has ten or more counts. A read error may account for a junction end that differs from germline. The CDR3 here is CASRQGDHNSPLHF. For the CDR3, the DNA is TGTGCCAGCAGACAAGGGGACCATAATTCACCCCTCCACTTT. V and J are TRBV3-1 and TRBJ1-6; perhaps TRBD1 as D (5 bases). The length of the CDR3 is 14 residues. The germline V gene encodes CDR1 LGHDT and CDR2 YNNKEL (reference sequence).

This clonotype was seen repeatedly, ten times or more. The chain links TRBV12-3 or TRBV12-4 to TRBJ2-1; TRBD1 matches at 10 bases. With 6 bases clipped from V and 8 bases from J, the junction kept 4 bases outside the gene matches. The CDR3 consists of 13 residues. CDR3 residues: CASRTGTGDEQFF. In nucleotides, the CDR3 is TGTGCCAGCAGAACCGGGACAGGGGATGAGCAGTTCTTC.

In its sample, this clonotype was seen a few times. This chain uses TRBV7-7 with TRBJ2-3; D call uncertain. This CDR3 comprises 15 residues. Per the germline V gene, CDR1 is SSHAT and CDR2 is FNYEAQ (reference sequence). V was pared by 5 bases and J by 4 bases, with 16 bases between. CDR3: CASSPGRAPPDTQYF. As DNA, the CDR3 is TGTGCCAGCAGCCCAGGTCGGGCCCCGCCAGATACGCAGTATTTT.

This clonotype was recorded many times. The chain is built from TRBV20-1 and TRBJ1-1; 8 nucleotides agree with TRBD1. Germline assignment: CDR1 DFQATT and CDR2 SNEGSKA (reference sequence). The length of the CDR3 is 12 residues. Here the CDR3 DNA reads TGCAGCCTCGAACAGGGGGGCACTGAAGCTTTCTTT. It yields the protein CSLEQGGTEAFF.

Concerning this clonotype itself: This may stem from a read error, because a much larger clone lies one nucleotide away. This chain links TRBV9 with TRBJ2-5, with 9 bases aligning to TRBD2. CDR3 length: 16 amino acids. Per the germline V gene, CDR1 is SGDLS and CDR2 is YYNGEE. DNA of the CDR3: TGTTCCAGCAGCGTAGCTGCAGCGGGAGGAGGTGAGACCCAGTACTTC. The encoded protein is CSSSVAAAGGGETQYF.

This clonotype occurred a few times. CDR3 bases: TGTGCCATCAGTGAGTCATTGGGGACAGACTATGGCTACACCTTC. This encodes CAISESLGTDYGYTF. The rearrangement links TRBV10-3 to TRBJ1-2; 7 positions agree with TRBD1. Germline CDR1 is ENHRY and CDR2 is SYGVKD. Losses at the gene ends were 0 bases for V and 3 bases for J; bases not matched to a gene: 4. CDR3 length: 15 amino acids.

This clonotype occurred many times. The chain recombines TRBV19 with TRBJ2-7; unclear D gene. Trimming removed 7 bases at V and 3 bases at J, with 19 bases between. This CDR3 is built from 15 residues. CDR1 and CDR2 from the germline V gene are LNHDA and SQIVND (reference sequence). DNA of the CDR3: TGTGCCAGTACCCAACTCCCCGACTGGAACTACGAGCAGTACTTC. This codes for CASTQLPDWNYEQYF.

This clonotype has at least ten counts. This sequence joins TRBV6-6 and TRBJ1-5; no definite D call. The CDR3 covers 14 residues. CDR1 and CDR2 from the germline V gene are MNHNY and SVGAGI (reference sequence). With 6 bases removed from V and 6 bases from J, the gap between germline ends came to 15 bases. CDR3 in amino acids: CASRRGGEAQPQHF. Written as DNA, the CDR3 is TGTGCCAGCAGGAGAGGTGGTGAGGCTCAGCCCCAGCATTTT.

This clonotype was detected many times. The chain is built from TRBV29-1 and TRBJ2-3; D is possibly TRBD1 (6 bases). Germline assignment: CDR1 SQVTM and CDR2 ANQGSEA. The ends were cut back, 6 bases at V and 4 bases at J, with 14 bases in the middle. There are 13 residues in the CDR3. CDR3 protein: CSVQGILADTQYF. As DNA, the CDR3 is TGCAGCGTCCAGGGGATCTTAGCAGATACGCAGTATTTT.

The genes are TRBV9 and TRBJ1-6, with a possible D match to TRBD1 (6 bases). V was cut by 0 bases and J by 6 bases, with 10 bases left in between. Germline V gives CDR1 SGDLS, CDR2 YYNGEE. The CDR3 loop spans 15 amino acids. The CDR3: CASSVDQGRNSPLHF. The CDR3 nucleotides are TGTGCCAGCAGCGTAGATCAGGGGCGTAATTCACCCCTCCACTTT.

Only one count was recorded for this clonotype. V gene TRBV7-6 combines with J gene TRBJ2-7; D is unclear. The V gene's germline CDR1 is SGHVS and CDR2 FNYEAQ. The CDR3 spans 13 residues. V lost 0 bases to trimming and J lost 10 bases, with 13 bases between them. The CDR3 reads CASSLAIGSVQYF. DNA of the CDR3: TGTGCCAGCAGCTTAGCGATCGGGTCCGTTCAGTACTTC.

This clonotype showed up many times. This chain connects TRBV13 to TRBJ1-1, with D possibly TRBD1 on 5 matching bases. The CDR3 runs 14 residues. The germline V gene has CDR1 PRHDT and CDR2 FYEKMQ (reference sequence). The V end was cut by 5 bases, the J end by 10 bases, with 20 bases between. The CDR3, as DNA: TGTGCCAGCAGCCTCTCGGGGGGTCGGATGGGAGCTTTCTTT. Translated, it gives CASSLSGGRMGAFF. The full variable domain, in which reference TRBV13 and TRBJ1-1 provide the parts outside the CDR3, is AAGVIQSPRHLIKEKRETATLKCYPIPRHDTVYWYQQGPGQDPQFLISFYEKMQSDKGSIPDRFSAQQFSDYHSELNMSSLELGDSALYFCASSLSGGRMGAFFGQGTRLTVV.

The chain is built from TRBV2 and TRBJ1-5, with 8 bases lining up with TRBD1. The CDR3 length is 14 residues. The V gene end was trimmed by 3 bases and the J gene end by 6 bases; junction bases not matched to a gene: 4. CDR1 is SNHLY, CDR2 FYNNEI, per germline. The CDR3 here is CASSDGTGTQPQHF. In DNA, the CDR3 is TGTGCCAGCAGTGATGGGACAGGTACTCAGCCCCAGCATTTT.

This clonotype was seen only a few times. The gene calls are TRBV29-1 and TRBJ1-1, with D possibly TRBD1 on 5 matching bases. The V end lost 7 bases, the J end lost 2 bases, and 8 bases lay between the germline ends. Germline-derived CDR1 and CDR2 are SQVTM and ANQGSEA. This CDR3 spans 11 amino acids. CDR3 sequence reads: CSGGGNTEAFF. The CDR3 DNA sequence: TGCAGCGGGGGGGGTAACACTGAAGCTTTCTTT.

This clonotype was counted between two and nine times. The V call is TRBV7-9, the J call TRBJ2-1, with TRBD2 matching over 10 bases. The germline gives CDR1 SEHNR, CDR2 FQNEAQ (reference sequence). V lost 4 bases to trimming and J lost 8 bases; unmatched junction nucleotides: 5. CDR3 length: 14 amino acids. The CDR3 loop is CASSSGAGGDEQFF. CDR3 in DNA: TGTGCCAGCAGCTCCGGAGCGGGGGGGGATGAGCAGTTCTTC. Drawing the rest from reference TRBV7-9 and TRBJ2-1, the complete variable domain is DTGVSQNPRHKITKRGQNVTFRCDPISEHNRLYWYRQTLGQGPEFLTYFQNEAQLEKSRLLSDRFSAERPKGSFSTLEIQRTEQGDSAMYLCASSSGAGGDEQFFGPGTRLTVL.

This clonotype was found many times. V usage is TRBV10-3 and J usage is TRBJ2-1; D gene ambiguous. This CDR3 contains 11 residues. Per germline, CDR1 ENHRY and CDR2 SYGVKD. The V end lost 7 bases, the J end lost 7 bases, and 8 bases lay between the germline ends. DNA for the CDR3: TGTGCCATCACCGACGGGAATGAGCAGTTCTTC. It is translated as CAITDGNEQFF.

This clonotype has more than one count but fewer than ten. The rearrangement uses TRBV20-1 and TRBJ1-2; 8 nucleotides line up with TRBD1. The CDR3 contains 13 residues. V was clipped by 3 bases and J by 2 bases; unmatched bases: 2. The germline gives CDR1 DFQATT, CDR2 SNEGSKA (reference sequence). The CDR3 loop is CSASAGGNYGYTF. CDR3 nucleotide sequence: TGCAGTGCTAGCGCAGGGGGCAACTATGGCTACACCTTC.

This clonotype was counted many times. The chain employs TRBV11-2 and TRBJ1-4; possibly TRBD1 for D (5 bases). Per germline, CDR1 SGHAT and CDR2 FQNNGV. The V end was cut by 4 bases, the J end by 4 bases, with 16 bases between. CDR3 length: 16 residues. DNA of the CDR3: TGTGCCAGCAGCTACTACACGAACGGGGGTAATGAAAAACTGTTTTTT. Protein product: CASSYYTNGGNEKLFF.

The rearrangement links TRBV5-6 to TRBJ2-6; no clear D gene. Trimming shortened V by 1 base and J by 4 bases, and 3 bases separated the two germline ends. The CDR3 is made up of 13 amino acids. The germline V gene has CDR1 SGHDT and CDR2 YYEEEE. The CDR3 nucleotides are TGTGCCAGCAGCTTGACCGGGGCCAACGTCCTGACTTTC. Amino acids: CASSLTGANVLTF.

The genes are TRBV28 and TRBJ2-3; D possibly matches TRBD1 or TRBD2 (7 bases each). The ends were cut back, 4 bases at V and 4 bases at J, with 21 bases in the middle. The CDR3 is made up of 17 amino acids. CDR1 and CDR2 (germline): MDHEN, SYDVKM. The CDR3 nucleotides are TGTGCCAGCAGTTCGCCGAGACAGGGAGGGAGAGCAGATACGCAGTATTTT. This gives the protein CASSSPRQGGRADTQYF.

The chain recombines TRBV29-1 with TRBJ2-5; 10 bases are a match to TRBD1. The ends lost 7 bases at V and 5 bases at J; junction bases unmatched: 13. CDR3 length: 15 residues. Germline loops: CDR1 SQVTM, CDR2 ANQGSEA. The CDR3 protein is CSDKITTGGRETQYF. The CDR3 DNA is TGCAGCGACAAAATAACGACAGGGGGCAGGGAGACCCAGTACTTC.

The table lists this clonotype with many counts. This chain joins TRBV3-1 and TRBJ2-7, with TRBD2 as a possible D gene (6 bases). The V gene's germline CDR1 is LGHDT and CDR2 YNNKEL (reference sequence). The V gene lost 0 bases and the J gene lost 4 bases, with 7 bases spanning the gap. The CDR3 has 13 amino acids. CDR3 in amino acids: CASSQEREYEQYF. For the CDR3, the DNA is TGTGCCAGCAGCCAAGAACGGGAGTACGAGCAGTACTTC.

This clonotype occurred a few times. The V and J genes are TRBV5-5 and TRBJ2-1; weak D call: TRBD2 (6 bases). The CDR3 has 15 residues. V gave up 4 bases and J gave up 0 bases, with 11 bases separating them. The germline CDR1 and CDR2 sequences are SGHKS and YYEKEE (reference sequence). The CDR3 sequence is CASSRDSSSYNEQFF. Here the CDR3 DNA reads TGTGCCAGCAGCCGGGACTCGAGCTCCTACAATGAGCAGTTCTTC.

The gene calls are TRBV29-1 and TRBJ2-1; no definite D call. CDR3 length: 11 amino acids. CDR1 and CDR2 from the germline V gene are SQVTM and ANQGSEA. Trimming took 3 bases from V and 8 from J, leaving 8 bases between them. CDR3 loop: CSVESVDEQFF. CDR3 bases: TGCAGCGTTGAGAGTGTGGATGAGCAGTTCTTC.

Ten or more counts support this clonotype. The chain joins TRBV5-1 to TRBJ1-4; 8 bases map to TRBD1. The germline gives CDR1 SGHRS, CDR2 YFSETQ. This CDR3 has 15 amino acids. V lost 6 bases, J lost 6 bases, and 10 bases stayed unmatched. CDR3 region: CASTFQGAPDEKLFF. DNA of the CDR3: TGCGCCAGCACCTTCCAGGGGGCGCCGGATGAAAAACTGTTTTTT.